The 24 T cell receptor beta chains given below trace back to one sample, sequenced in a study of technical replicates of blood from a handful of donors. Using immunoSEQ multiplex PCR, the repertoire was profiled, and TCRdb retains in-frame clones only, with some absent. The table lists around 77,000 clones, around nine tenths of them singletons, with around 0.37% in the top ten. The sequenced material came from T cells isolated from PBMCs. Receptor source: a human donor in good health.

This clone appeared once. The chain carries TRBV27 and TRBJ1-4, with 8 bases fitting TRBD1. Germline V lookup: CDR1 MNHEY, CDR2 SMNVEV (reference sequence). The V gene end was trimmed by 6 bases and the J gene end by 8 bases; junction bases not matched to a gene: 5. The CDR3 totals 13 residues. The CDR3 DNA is TGTGCCAGCAGGGGACAGGTCTGGGAAAAACTGTTTTTT. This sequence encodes CASRGQVWEKLFF. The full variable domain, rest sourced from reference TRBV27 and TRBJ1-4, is EAQVTQNPRYLITVTGKKLTVTCSQNMNHEYMSWYRQDPGLGLRQIYYSMNVEVTDKGDVPEGYKVSRKEKRNFPLILESPSPNQTSLYFCASRGQVWEKLFFGSGTQLSVL.

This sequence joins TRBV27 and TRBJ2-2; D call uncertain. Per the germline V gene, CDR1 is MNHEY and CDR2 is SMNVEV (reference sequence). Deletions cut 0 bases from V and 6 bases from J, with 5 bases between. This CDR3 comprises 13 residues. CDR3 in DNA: TGTGCCAGCAGTTTATCGGGCCCCGGGGAGCTGTTTTTT. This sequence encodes CASSLSGPGELFF.

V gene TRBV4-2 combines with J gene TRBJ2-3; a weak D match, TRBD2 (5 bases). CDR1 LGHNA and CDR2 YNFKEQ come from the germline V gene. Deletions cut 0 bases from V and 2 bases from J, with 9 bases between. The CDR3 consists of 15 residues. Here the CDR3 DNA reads TGTGCCAGCAGCCAAGATGACTACACCACAGATACGCAGTATTTT. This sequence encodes CASSQDDYTTDTQYF.

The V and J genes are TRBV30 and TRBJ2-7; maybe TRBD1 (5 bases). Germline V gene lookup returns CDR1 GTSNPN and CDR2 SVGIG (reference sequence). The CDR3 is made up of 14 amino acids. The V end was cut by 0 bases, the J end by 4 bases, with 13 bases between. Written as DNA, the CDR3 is TGTGCCTGGAGTGTGGGCAGGGTGAGTTACGAGCAGTACTTC. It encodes CAWSVGRVSYEQYF. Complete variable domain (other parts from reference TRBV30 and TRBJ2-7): SQTIHQWPATLVQPVGSPLSLECTVEGTSNPNLYWYRQAAGRGLQLLFYSVGIGQISSEVPQNLSASRPQDRQFILSSKKLLLSDSGFYLCAWSVGRVSYEQYFGPGTRLTVT.

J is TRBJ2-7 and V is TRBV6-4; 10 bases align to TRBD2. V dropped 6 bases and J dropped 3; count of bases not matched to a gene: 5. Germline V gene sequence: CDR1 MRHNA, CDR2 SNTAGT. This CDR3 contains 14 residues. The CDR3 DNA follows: TGTGCCAGCAGCCACCTAGCGGGAGACTACGAGCAGTACTTC. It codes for CASSHLAGDYEQYF.

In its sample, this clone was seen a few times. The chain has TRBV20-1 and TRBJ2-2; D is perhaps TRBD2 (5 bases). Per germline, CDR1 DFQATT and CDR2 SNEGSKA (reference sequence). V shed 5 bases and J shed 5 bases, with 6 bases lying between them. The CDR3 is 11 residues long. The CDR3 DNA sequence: TGCAGTGCTTGGACTACCGGGGAGCTGTTTTTT. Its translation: CSAWTTGELFF.

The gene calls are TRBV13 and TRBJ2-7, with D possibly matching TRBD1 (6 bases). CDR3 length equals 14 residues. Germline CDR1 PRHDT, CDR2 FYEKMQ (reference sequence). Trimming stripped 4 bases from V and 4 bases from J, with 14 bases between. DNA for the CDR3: TGTGCCAGCAGCTCCCCAGGACAGAAATACGAGCAGTACTTC. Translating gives CASSSPGQKYEQYF.

Here the CDR3 DNA reads TGTGCCAGCAGCTTATGGGGGGGCAGGGAGGACAATGAGCAGTTCTTC. Its protein is CASSLWGGREDNEQFF. This chain links TRBV11-1 with TRBJ2-1, with D maybe TRBD2 (7 bases). The CDR3 runs 16 residues. Trimming removed 2 bases at V and 5 bases at J, with 16 bases between. Germline assignment: CDR1 SGHAT and CDR2 FQDESV (reference sequence).

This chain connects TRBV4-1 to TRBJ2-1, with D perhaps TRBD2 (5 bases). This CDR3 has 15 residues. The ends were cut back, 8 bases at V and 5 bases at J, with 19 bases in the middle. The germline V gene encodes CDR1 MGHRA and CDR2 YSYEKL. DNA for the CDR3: TGCGCCAGCGCCACCCCGGACTTGATTAACAATGAGCAGTTCTTC. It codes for CASATPDLINNEQFF.

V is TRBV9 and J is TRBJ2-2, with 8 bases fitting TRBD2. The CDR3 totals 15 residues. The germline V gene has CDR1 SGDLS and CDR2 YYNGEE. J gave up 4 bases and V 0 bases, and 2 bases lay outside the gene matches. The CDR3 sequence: CASSVVAGGTGELFF. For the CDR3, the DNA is TGTGCCAGCAGCGTAGTGGCGGGAGGCACCGGGGAGCTGTTTTTT.

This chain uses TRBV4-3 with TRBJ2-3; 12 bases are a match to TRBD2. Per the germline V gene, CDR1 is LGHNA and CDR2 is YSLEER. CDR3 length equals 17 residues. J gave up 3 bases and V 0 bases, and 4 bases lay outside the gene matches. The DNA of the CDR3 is TGCGCCAGCAGCCAAGAGCGCCTAGCGGGGGGGACAGATACGCAGTATTTT. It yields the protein CASSQERLAGGTDTQYF.

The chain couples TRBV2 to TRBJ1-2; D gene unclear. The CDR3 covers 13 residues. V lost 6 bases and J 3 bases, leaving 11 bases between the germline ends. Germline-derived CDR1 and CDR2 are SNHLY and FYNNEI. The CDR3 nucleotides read TGTGCCAGCAGCCTCTCAGGTTACTATGGCTACACCTTC. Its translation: CASSLSGYYGYTF.

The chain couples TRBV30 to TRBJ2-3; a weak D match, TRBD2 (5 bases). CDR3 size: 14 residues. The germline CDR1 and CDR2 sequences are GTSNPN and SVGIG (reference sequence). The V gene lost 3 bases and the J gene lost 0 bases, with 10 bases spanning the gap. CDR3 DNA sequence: TGTGCCTGGAGCCGCGGGTCTAGCACAGATACGCAGTATTTT. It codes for CAWSRGSSTDTQYF.

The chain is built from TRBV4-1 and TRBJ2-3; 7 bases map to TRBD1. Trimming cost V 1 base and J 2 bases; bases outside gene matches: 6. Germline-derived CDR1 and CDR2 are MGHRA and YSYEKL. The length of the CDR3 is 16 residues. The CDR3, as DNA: TGCGCCAGCAGCCAAGTTTACGAGGGGGCCACAGATACGCAGTATTTT. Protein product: CASSQVYEGATDTQYF.

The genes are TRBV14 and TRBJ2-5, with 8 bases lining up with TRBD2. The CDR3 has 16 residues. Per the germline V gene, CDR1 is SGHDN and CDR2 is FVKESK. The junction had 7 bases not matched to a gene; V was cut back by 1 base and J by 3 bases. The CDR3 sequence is CASSQGRRAGEETQYF. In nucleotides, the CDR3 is TGTGCCAGCAGCCAAGGTCGGAGAGCGGGAGAAGAGACCCAGTACTTC.

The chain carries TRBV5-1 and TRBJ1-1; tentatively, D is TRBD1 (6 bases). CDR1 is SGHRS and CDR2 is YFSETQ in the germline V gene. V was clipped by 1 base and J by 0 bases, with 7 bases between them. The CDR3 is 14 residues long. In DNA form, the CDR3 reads TGCGCCAGCAGCTTGACAGGGATGAACACTGAAGCTTTCTTT. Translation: CASSLTGMNTEAFF.

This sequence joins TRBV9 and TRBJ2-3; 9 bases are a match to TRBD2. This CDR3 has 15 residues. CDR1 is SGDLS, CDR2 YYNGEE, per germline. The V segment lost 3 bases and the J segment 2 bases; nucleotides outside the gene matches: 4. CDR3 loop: CASSASGRYTDTQYF. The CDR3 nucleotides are TGTGCCAGCAGCGCCAGCGGGAGGTACACAGATACGCAGTATTTT.

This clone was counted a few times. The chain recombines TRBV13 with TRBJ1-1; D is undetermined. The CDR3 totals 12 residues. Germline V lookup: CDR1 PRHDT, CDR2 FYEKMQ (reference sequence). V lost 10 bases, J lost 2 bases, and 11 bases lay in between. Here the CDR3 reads CATLTGNTEAFF. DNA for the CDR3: TGTGCCACCTTGACGGGAAACACTGAAGCTTTCTTT.

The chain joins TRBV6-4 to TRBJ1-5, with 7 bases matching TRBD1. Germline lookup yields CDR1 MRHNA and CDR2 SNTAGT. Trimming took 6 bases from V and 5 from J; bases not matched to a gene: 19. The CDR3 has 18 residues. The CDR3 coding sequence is TGTGCCAGCAGATCCCGGGACAGACACCTATTTGTATATCAGCCCCAGCATTTT. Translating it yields CASRSRDRHLFVYQPQHF.

The CDR3, as DNA: TGTGCCAGCAGTTCCCCTCTTAGGGGGTACGAGCAGTACTTC. Amino acids: CASSSPLRGYEQYF. The V and J genes are TRBV28 and TRBJ2-7; the D gene is possibly TRBD1 (6 bases). The length of the CDR3 is 14 residues. Germline CDR1 and CDR2: MDHEN and SYDVKM. V was cut by 4 bases and J by 4 bases, with 14 bases left in between.

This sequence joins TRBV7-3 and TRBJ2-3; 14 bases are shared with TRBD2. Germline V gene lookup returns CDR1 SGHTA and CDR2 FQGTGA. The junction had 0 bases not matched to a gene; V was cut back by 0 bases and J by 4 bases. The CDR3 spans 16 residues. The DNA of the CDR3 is TGTGCCAGCAGCTTAACGGGACTAGCGGGAGCAGATACGCAGTATTTT. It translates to CASSLTGLAGADTQYF.

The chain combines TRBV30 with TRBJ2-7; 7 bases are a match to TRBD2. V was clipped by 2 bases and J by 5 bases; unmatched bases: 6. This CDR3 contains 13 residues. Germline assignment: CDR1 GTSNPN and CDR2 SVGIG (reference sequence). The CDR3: CAWSREVWDEQYF. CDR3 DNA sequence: TGTGCCTGGAGTCGGGAGGTATGGGACGAGCAGTACTTC.

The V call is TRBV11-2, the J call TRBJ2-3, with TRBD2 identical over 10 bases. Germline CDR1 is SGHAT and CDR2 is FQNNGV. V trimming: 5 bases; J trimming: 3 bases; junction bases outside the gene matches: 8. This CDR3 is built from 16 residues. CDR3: CASSRWGLATTDTQYF. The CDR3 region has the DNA TGTGCCAGCAGCCGCTGGGGACTAGCGACTACAGATACGCAGTATTTT.

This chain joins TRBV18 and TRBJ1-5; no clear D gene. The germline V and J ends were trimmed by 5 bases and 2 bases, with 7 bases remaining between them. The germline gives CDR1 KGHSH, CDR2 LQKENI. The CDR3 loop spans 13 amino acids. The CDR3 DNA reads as TGTGCCAGCTCAGCACTAGGCAATCAGCCCCAGCATTTT. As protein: CASSALGNQPQHF.